This TCR beta chain is drawn from a study of cytomegalovirus exposure and HLA in healthy donors. Broader study findings: Fewer than 200 TCR beta chains were listed as cytomegalovirus-associated.

This CDR3 comprises 14 residues. The V gene's germline CDR1 is LNHNV and CDR2 YYDKDF (reference sequence). V was pared by 2 bases and J by 8 bases, with 8 bases of the junction left unmatched. Only in-frame clones appear in the TCRdb table, and some are missing; sequencing was by immunoSEQ multiplex PCR. The repertoire has about 110,000 clones, roughly 90% of them found once; the top ten carry 1.4%. About this clone itself: Its target is unknown.

The TCR sequence derives from a woman younger than 45 in good health and CMV-seropositive. J is TRBJ1-2 and V is TRBV15; 7 bases match TRBD1. The sample was PBMCs. CDR3 in amino acids: CATSRRQGRRGYTF. CDR3 DNA sequence: TGTGCCACCAGCAGAAGACAGGGAAGGCGCGGCTACACCTTC. Together with reference TRBV15 and TRBJ1-2, the CDR3 gives the full variable domain: DAMVIQNPRYQVTQFGKPVTLSCSQTLNHNVMYWYQQKSSQAPKLLFHYYDKDFNNEADTPDNFQSRRPNTSFCFLDIRSPGLGDTAMYLCATSRRQGRRGYTFGSGTRLTVV.